The sequence of this T cell receptor (beta chain) was determined in a study of tumor and adjacent non-tumor tissue in lung cancer. This sample's RNA came from whole unsorted tissue. Looked up from germline, CDR1 is MNHNY and CDR2 is SVGAGI (reference sequence). This CDR3 comprises 13 residues. Trimming stripped 5 bases from V and 5 bases from J, with 13 bases between. Three rounds of nested PCR, following a modified ARM-PCR protocol, produced the TCRbeta library. One entry per CDR3 protein results from TCRdb running MiXCR on the multiplex PCR reads. The top ten clones hold 20% of a sample with about 68,000 distinct CDR3 sequences, roughly 56% of them seen once. A note on this clonotype: Antigen: not known. A much larger clone differs by one base, so this may be a read error.

Study-wide findings and caveats: Normal lung showed higher cumulative top 100 clone frequency than tumor. Compared with tumor, normal lung showed significantly lower TCR diversity.

V and J are TRBV6-6 and TRBJ2-7; no clear D gene. The sequencing input was lung tumor tissue. The receptor was derived from a middle-aged man with non-small cell lung cancer. Written as DNA, the CDR3 is TGTGCCAGCAGTCCCCGTGTATCCCACGAGCAGTACTTC. Translating it yields CASSPRVSHEQYF.